This TCR beta chain was sequenced in a study of CD4 T cells in relation to SARS-CoV-2 and coronaviruses. The overall study: ViraFEST: approximately 10-day antigen culture of PBMCs, then TCR beta CDR3 sequencing. The HLA restriction of the shared crossreactive spike epitopes was mapped.

Profiled with immunoSEQ multiplex PCR; TCRdb holds only in-frame clones, not every one. This sample has roughly 26,000 clones, with roughly four fifths found just once. Unexposed donor CD4+ T cells date from 2011-2018, before the COVID-19 pandemic. After roughly ten days of culture, CD4+ T cells were isolated. Unexposed-donor CD4+ T cells were probed with SARS-CoV-2 S/N and four cold-coronavirus spikes, cells permitting. Cultures received half-medium IL-2 refreshes on days 3 and 7. CDR3 length: 13 residues. V lost 4 bases, J lost 2 bases, and 9 bases lay in between. In germline, CDR1 is SGHRS, CDR2 YFSETQ. This clone was recorded a few times. The target antigen is unknown.

The chain couples TRBV5-1 to TRBJ1-1, with no clear D. Specimen: CD4+ T cells from PBMCs, cultured in vitro. The source of this sequence is a human donor in good health. CDR3 protein: CASSPGVNTEAFF. In DNA, the CDR3 is TGCGCCAGCAGCCCTGGGGTCAACACTGAAGCTTTCTTT. The variable domain in full, with the rest retrieved from reference TRBV5-1 and TRBJ1-1, is KAGVTQTPRYLIKTRGQQVTLSCSPISGHRSVSWYQQTPGQGLQFLFEYFSETQRNKGNFPGRFSGRQFSNSRSEMNVSTLELGDSALYLCASSPGVNTEAFFGQGTRLTVV.